This TCR beta chain was captured in a study of identical twins. Study-wide results and caveats: There was an excess of low generation probability in the out-of-frame alpha sequences that twins shared. High-abundance cord blood beta clonotypes had fewer insertions; memory repertoires showed none.

This clonotype was recorded a few times. Its matching antigen is unknown. CDR3 size: 12 residues. Trimming cost V 2 bases and J 9 bases, with 7 bases left between them. cDNA molecules carried unique molecular identifiers, and template switching added a universal primer site. TCRdb passed the 5' RACE reads through MiXCR, listing each CDR3 protein once. The profile shows a few hundred thousand distinct CDR3 sequences, about 12% of them singletons. This sample was shared with a second study, whose subject was yellow fever vaccine responses in identical twins.

Input material: memory (CD45RO+) T cells sorted from blood. This TCR came from a woman under 30 in good health. This chain uses TRBV12-3 or TRBV12-4 with TRBJ2-2; D remains ambiguous. Here the CDR3 reads CASSLTKRELFF. CDR3 coding DNA: TGTGCCAGCAGTTTAACGAAGCGGGAGCTGTTTTTT.